This T cell receptor (beta chain) was sequenced in a study of cytotoxic CD8 clonotypes in ibrutinib-treated CLL. As for the study in general: Researchers reported about a dozen relapsed/refractory and roughly 15 treatment-naive patients, 17 to 18 of them IGHV unmutated. Study-level findings and limits: Clonality went up at the time of ibrutinib response, stayed stable in sustained remission, and later dropped back toward its baseline level at progression.

CDR3 size: 14 residues. The germline V and J ends were trimmed by 7 bases and 4 bases, with 16 bases remaining between them. Germline V gives CDR1 MNHEY, CDR2 SVGAGI. About this clone: Its cognate antigen is unknown.

Clones were sequenced by immunoSEQ multiplex PCR, and TCRdb holds only the in-frame ones, with some missing. The repertoire consists of just over 45,000 clones, with 69% occurring once and the leading ten covering around 13%. The rearrangement links TRBV6-5 to TRBJ1-2; no clear D gene. The origin of this receptor is a human donor with chronic lymphocytic leukemia. The sequencing here drew on PBMCs, taken after 12 months of ibrutinib treatment. The CDR3, as DNA: TGTGCCAGCAAGCCGGATGTTGATTTCTATGGCTACACCTTC. It specifies CASKPDVDFYGYTF.